This TCR beta chain is from a study of T-cell reconstitution after alpha-beta-depleted transplantation in children. Whole-study findings and limits: Diversity and T-cell counts at one year after transplant derived mostly from new T cells. TCRbeta diversity was high at day 60 in some patients (a result of surviving recipient T cells and thymic progenitors).

Details on this clonotype: The antigen remains unidentified.

The library targeted TCRbeta and was prepared with unique molecular identifiers. TCRdb recomputed calls from the PCR reads with MiXCR, one row per CDR3 protein. The sample records around 800,000 distinct CDR3 sequences, 15% to 20% being singletons. The CDR3 has 14 amino acids. Per germline, CDR1 MNHNS and CDR2 SASEGT. The V and J ends lost 6 bases and 0 bases respectively, with 9 bases between them. The sequenced sample was PBMCs, mostly from graft donor cells, obtained 360 days after TCRalphabeta/CD19-depleted stem cell transplant. The receptor comes from a male patient younger than 18 who had a stem cell transplant for acute lymphoblastic leukemia, so the T cells may come from the graft donor. V gene TRBV6-1 combines with J gene TRBJ1-3, with D unclear. The CDR3 DNA sequence: TGTGCCAGCAGGTCCGGCCCCTCTGGAAACACCATATATTTT. This sequence encodes CASRSGPSGNTIYF.